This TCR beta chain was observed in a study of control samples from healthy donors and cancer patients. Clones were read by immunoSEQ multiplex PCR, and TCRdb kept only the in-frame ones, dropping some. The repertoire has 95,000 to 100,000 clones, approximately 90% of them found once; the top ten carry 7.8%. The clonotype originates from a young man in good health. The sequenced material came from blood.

Here the CDR3 reads CASRGTVFGTEAFF. CDR3 DNA: TGTGCCAGCAGGGGTACAGTTTTCGGCACTGAAGCTTTCTTT. The chain couples TRBV2 to TRBJ1-1; D not resolved. Deletions cut 6 bases from V and 4 bases from J, with 15 bases between. CDR3 length: 14 amino acids. CDR1 and CDR2 from the germline V gene are SNHLY and FYNNEI.